These 25 T cell receptor beta chains came from one sample sequenced in a study of cytomegalovirus exposure and HLA in healthy donors. PCR used 60 Vbeta primers and 13 Jbeta primers. The data were produced by immunoSEQ multiplex PCR, yet TCRdb's version contains in-frame clones alone and is incomplete. The sample has about 160,000 clones. The source material was PBMCs. The receptors stem from a man aged 30 to 45 in good health and CMV-seronegative.

The genes are TRBV7-9 and TRBJ1-1, with a weak D call TRBD1 (5 bases). The CDR3 totals 14 residues. Deletions cut 5 bases from V and 1 base from J, with 11 bases between. The germline V gene encodes CDR1 SEHNR and CDR2 FQNEAQ (reference sequence). The CDR3 region is CASSRARENTEAFF. CDR3 sequence (DNA): TGTGCCAGCAGCCGCGCCAGGGAGAACACTGAAGCTTTCTTT.

The chain combines TRBV28 with TRBJ2-7; TRBD2 agrees at 10 bases. The CDR3 covers 14 residues. Germline V gives CDR1 MDHEN, CDR2 SYDVKM. V was clipped by 4 bases and J by 2 bases; unmatched bases: 2. The CDR3: CASSSSGSPYEQYF. In nucleotides, the CDR3 is TGTGCCAGCAGTTCTAGCGGGAGCCCCTACGAGCAGTACTTC.

The chain links TRBV5-8 to TRBJ2-6, with TRBD1 matching 9 bases. Germline-derived CDR1 and CDR2 are SGHTS and YDEGEE. The V and J ends lost 5 bases and 4 bases, in that order; junction bases with no gene match: 7. The CDR3 totals 16 residues. Written as DNA, the CDR3 is TGTGCCAGCAGGGTATACAGGGGGCAAGGGGCCAACGTCCTGACTTTC. Translation gives CASRVYRGQGANVLTF.

As for this clone: A junction boundary mismatches the germline segment, possibly from a read error. The chain couples TRBV2 to TRBJ1-1, with D possibly TRBD1 on 5 matching bases. The CDR3 is made up of 15 amino acids. Looked up from germline, CDR1 is SNHLY and CDR2 is FYNNEI. As DNA, the CDR3 is TGTGCCAGCAGTGAATCCCTGGGGCGGAACGCTGAAGCTTTCTTT. Amino acid sequence: CASSESLGRNAEAFF.

The chain couples TRBV28 to TRBJ1-5; TRBD1 is a possible D gene (6 bases). Germline lookup yields CDR1 MDHEN and CDR2 SYDVKM. The CDR3 totals 15 residues. Trimming shortened V by 3 bases and J by 0 bases, and 9 bases separated the two germline ends. The DNA for the CDR3 is TGTGCCAGCAGTTTGGGAGGGGGTAGCAATCAGCCCCAGCATTTT. Translating gives CASSLGGGSNQPQHF.

The rearrangement uses TRBV7-9 and TRBJ2-7, with 12 bases fitting TRBD2. The trim removed 4 bases at V and 2 bases at J, leaving 12 bases unmatched. This CDR3 has 18 amino acids. Germline V gene sequence: CDR1 SEHNR, CDR2 FQNEAQ (reference sequence). CDR3 in amino acids: CASSSPSGRAGRAYEQYF. Here the CDR3 DNA reads TGTGCCAGCAGCTCCCCTAGCGGGAGGGCGGGGAGGGCCTACGAGCAGTACTTC. The whole variable domain, filled in from reference TRBV7-9 and TRBJ2-7, reads DTGVSQNPRHKITKRGQNVTFRCDPISEHNRLYWYRQTLGQGPEFLTYFQNEAQLEKSRLLSDRFSAERPKGSFSTLEIQRTEQGDSAMYLCASSSPSGRAGRAYEQYFGPGTRLTVT.

The V and J genes are TRBV7-9 and TRBJ2-1, with 8 nucleotides matching TRBD1. The J segment lost 4 bases and the V segment lost 1 base, leaving 6 bases of the junction unmatched. The germline V gene encodes CDR1 SEHNR and CDR2 FQNEAQ (reference sequence). The CDR3 extends over 16 amino acids. The CDR3 loop reads CASSLGVGQEYNEQFF. The CDR3 bases are TGTGCCAGCAGCTTAGGTGTGGGACAGGAGTACAATGAGCAGTTCTTC.

This chain links TRBV5-6 with TRBJ1-2; 8 positions agree with TRBD1. Germline-derived CDR1 and CDR2 are SGHDT and YYEEEE. CDR3 length: 18 residues. J was trimmed by 4 bases and V by 7 bases; bases with no gene match: 21. The CDR3 nucleotides are TGTGCCAGCCTTCAAAGGACAGGGCTAGAGGAGGGGTTCTATGGCTACACCTTC. It specifies CASLQRTGLEEGFYGYTF.

The chain has TRBV19 and TRBJ1-4; 9 bases are shared with TRBD1. This CDR3 is built from 16 residues. From germline, CDR1 is LNHDA and CDR2 SQIVND (reference sequence). V trimming: 5 bases; J trimming: 0 bases; junction bases outside the gene matches: 4. The CDR3 DNA follows: TGTGCCAGTAGTTCCCGACAGGGGGCAACTAATGAAAAACTGTTTTTT. Translated: CASSSRQGATNEKLFF.

CDR3 bases: TGTGCCAGTGAGGGGGATGGAGAAAAACTGTTTTTT. Translated, it gives CASEGDGEKLFF. The chain couples TRBV25-1 to TRBJ1-4; D might be TRBD1 (6 bases). The CDR3 totals 12 residues. Germline V gene lookup returns CDR1 MGHDK and CDR2 SYGVNS. V lost 9 bases, J lost 8 bases, and 13 bases lay in between.

As concerns this clone: The same CDR3 is also encoded by other DNA sequences in this sample. The gene calls are TRBV5-1 and TRBJ2-7; 12 nucleotides agree with TRBD2. The length of the CDR3 is 14 residues. CDR1 and CDR2 (germline): SGHRS, YFSETQ. With V trimmed by 3 bases and J by 3 bases, 1 base remained unmatched. For the CDR3, the DNA is TGCGCCAGCAGCTCGACTAGCGGGAGCTACGAGCAGTACTTC. This encodes CASSSTSGSYEQYF.

This chain connects TRBV28 to TRBJ1-2, with 11 positions matching TRBD1. CDR3 size: 15 residues. J lost 6 bases, V lost 5 bases, and 8 bases had no gene match. In germline, CDR1 is MDHEN, CDR2 SYDVKM. The CDR3, as DNA: TGTGCCAGCAGTCCCCGGACAGGGGGCTGGAATGGCTACACCTTC. Protein product: CASSPRTGGWNGYTF.

For the CDR3, the DNA is TGCGCCAGCAGCGCCCGGGACACCGACACTGAAGCTTTCTTT. Residues: CASSARDTDTEAFF. V gene TRBV5-1 combines with J gene TRBJ1-1; tentatively, D is TRBD1 (6 bases). The CDR3 length is 14 residues. The V end lost 4 bases, the J end lost 3 bases, and 13 bases lay between the germline ends. Germline V gives CDR1 SGHRS, CDR2 YFSETQ.

The V call is TRBV28, the J call TRBJ2-2, with 10 bases that match TRBD2. There are 15 residues in the CDR3. Trimming removed 7 bases from V and 7 bases from J; junction bases left unmatched: 9. The V gene's germline CDR1 is MDHEN and CDR2 SYDVKM. The CDR3 bases are TGTGCCAGCACCTTTGGAGCGGGAGGGATCGGGGAGCTGTTTTTT. Its translation is CASTFGAGGIGELFF.

The chain carries TRBV2 and TRBJ1-3; 7 bases are a match to TRBD1. The CDR3 sequence is 14 residues long. Germline loops: CDR1 SNHLY, CDR2 FYNNEI. The V segment lost 6 bases and the J segment 1 base; nucleotides outside the gene matches: 3. CDR3 coding DNA: TGTGCCAGCAGGGGGACAGTGTCTGGAAACACCATATATTTT. Protein sequence: CASRGTVSGNTIYF.

V is TRBV11-2 and J is TRBJ1-1; no clear D gene. V lost 3 bases to trimming and J lost 6 bases, with 8 bases between them. Germline assignment: CDR1 SGHAT and CDR2 FQNNGV. The length of the CDR3 is 12 residues. In DNA, the CDR3 is TGTGCCAGCAGCTTGCAACTGGCTGAAGCTTTCTTT. Residues: CASSLQLAEAFF. The full variable domain, with the rest looked up from reference TRBV11-2 and TRBJ1-1, is EAGVAQSPRYKIIEKRQSVAFWCNPISGHATLYWYQQILGQGPKLLIQFQNNGVVDDSQLPKDRFSAERLKGVDSTLKIQPAKLEDSAVYLCASSLQLAEAFFGQGTRLTVV.

V gene TRBV19 combines with J gene TRBJ1-1, with D perhaps matching TRBD1 (6 bases). V was shortened by 4 bases and J by 7 bases, with 19 bases between the two germline ends. The CDR3 runs to 15 residues. CDR1 is LNHDA, CDR2 SQIVND, per germline (reference sequence). The CDR3 DNA reads as TGTGCCAGTAGTACCATAGCGGGGGCAAGGAGTGAAGCTTTCTTT. Protein product: CASSTIAGARSEAFF. The variable domain in full, completed from reference TRBV19 and TRBJ1-1, reads DGGITQSPKYLFRKEGQNVTLSCEQNLNHDAMYWYRQDPGQGLRLIYYSQIVNDFQKGDIAEGYSVSREKKESFPLTVTSAQKNPTAFYLCASSTIAGARSEAFFGQGTRLTVV.

DNA of the CDR3: TGTGCCAGCAGTGCTAGCTCCGGTTGGGGTACGCAGTATTTT. Protein: CASSASSGWGTQYF. The chain recombines TRBV6-4 with TRBJ2-3; a weak D match, TRBD2 (5 bases). With 4 bases removed from V and 8 bases from J, the gap between germline ends came to 16 bases. CDR1 and CDR2 from the germline V gene are MRHNA and SNTAGT. This CDR3 region has 14 residues.

The chain uses TRBV10-2 and TRBJ2-3; D is undetermined. The CDR3 is 14 residues long. The germline V gene encodes CDR1 WSHSY and CDR2 SAAADI. The V gene lost 4 bases and the J gene lost 2 bases, with 10 bases spanning the gap. CDR3 amino acids: CASSGHATTDTQYF. CDR3 bases: TGCGCCAGCAGTGGACACGCCACCACAGATACGCAGTATTTT.

The rearrangement uses TRBV7-3 and TRBJ2-7; 8 bases map to TRBD1. In germline, CDR1 is SGHTA, CDR2 FQGTGA. The CDR3 spans 13 residues. The V gene end was trimmed by 5 bases and the J gene end by 5 bases; junction bases not matched to a gene: 5. CDR3 sequence: CASSPGQANEQYF. The CDR3 nucleotides read TGTGCCAGCAGCCCGGGACAGGCAAACGAGCAGTACTTC.

The rearrangement links TRBV7-2 to TRBJ2-1, with 8 bases matching TRBD1. Trimming cost V 4 bases and J 7 bases; bases outside gene matches: 3. The CDR3 is 13 residues long. Germline lookup yields CDR1 SGHTA and CDR2 FQGNSA. The CDR3 is CASSSTGDNEQFF. DNA for the CDR3: TGTGCCAGCAGCTCGACAGGGGATAATGAGCAGTTCTTC.

The chain recombines TRBV7-9 with TRBJ1-5, with 8 bases aligning to TRBD1. Germline CDR1 reads SEHNR; CDR2 reads FQNEAQ (reference sequence). CDR3 size: 19 residues. The ends lost 1 base at V and 2 bases at J; junction bases unmatched: 13. The CDR3 reads CASSLGHGGRGQGNQPQHF. The CDR3 nucleotides are TGTGCCAGCAGCTTAGGTCATGGTGGCAGGGGGCAAGGCAATCAGCCCCAGCATTTT.

The V gene is TRBV5-6, the J gene TRBJ2-3; D possibly corresponds to TRBD2 (5 bases). CDR3 length: 15 amino acids. The germline V and J ends were trimmed by 0 bases and 5 bases, with 13 bases remaining between them. Germline assignment: CDR1 SGHDT and CDR2 YYEEEE. CDR3 in amino acids: CASSLAGGRGDTQYF. CDR3 bases: TGTGCCAGCAGCTTGGCCGGTGGCCGGGGAGATACGCAGTATTTT.

V and J are TRBV11-2 and TRBJ2-1; TRBD2 matches at 12 bases. The CDR3 consists of 19 residues. V was pared by 4 bases and J by 7 bases, with 17 bases of the junction left unmatched. In germline, CDR1 is SGHAT, CDR2 FQNNGV. The CDR3 coding sequence is TGTGCCAGCAGCTCCGAAATTACTAGCGGGAGGAGGTTTAGGAATGAGCAGTTCTTC. As protein: CASSSEITSGRRFRNEQFF.

The chain employs TRBV5-1 and TRBJ1-4; D remains ambiguous. Per germline, CDR1 SGHRS and CDR2 YFSETQ. The germline V and J ends were trimmed by 0 bases and 6 bases, with 15 bases remaining between them. The CDR3 length is 16 residues. CDR3 DNA: TGCGCCAGCAGCTTGGGAGCAGTCGGCGGTTATGAAAAACTGTTTTTT. Amino acids: CASSLGAVGGYEKLFF.